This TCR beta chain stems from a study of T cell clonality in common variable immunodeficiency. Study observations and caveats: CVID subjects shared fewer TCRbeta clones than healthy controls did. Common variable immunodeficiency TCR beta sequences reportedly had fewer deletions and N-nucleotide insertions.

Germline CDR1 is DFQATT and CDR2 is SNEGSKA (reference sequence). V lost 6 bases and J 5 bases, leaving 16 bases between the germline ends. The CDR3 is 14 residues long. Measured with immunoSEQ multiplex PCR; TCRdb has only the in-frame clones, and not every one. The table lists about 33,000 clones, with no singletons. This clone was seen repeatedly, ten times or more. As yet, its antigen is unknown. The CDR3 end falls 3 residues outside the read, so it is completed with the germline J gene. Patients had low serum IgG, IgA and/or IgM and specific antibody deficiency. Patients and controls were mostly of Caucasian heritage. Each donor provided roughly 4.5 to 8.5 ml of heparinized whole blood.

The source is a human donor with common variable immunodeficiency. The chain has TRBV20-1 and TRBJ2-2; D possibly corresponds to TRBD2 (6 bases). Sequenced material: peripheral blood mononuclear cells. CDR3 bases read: TGCAGTGCCAGCCAAGCGGGCCGTACCGGGGAG. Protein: CSASQAGRTGE. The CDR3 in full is CSASQAGRTGELFF.